This T cell receptor (beta chain) is drawn from a study of shared clonotypes between healthy human individuals (dated by TCRdb to about 2020). Background for the entire study: The cohort included three men and a couple of women between 18 and 49 years of age. For each donor, three plates each were used for CD4 naive and CD4 memory, two plates were used for CD8 naive, and one plate was used for CD8 memory. To estimate repertoire size and how much clonotype sharing occurs between individuals, the study deeply sequenced the blood TCR repertoires of several healthy adults. Libraries were prepared and TCR repertoires were sequenced by different laboratories using diverse techniques, in order to increase sequencing depth and limit assay-specific biases. Between about 0.85 and 9.5 billion PBMCs per donor were obtained by leukapheresis. What the authors observed across the whole study: When a few donors were compared, the shared fraction of clonotypes was about 5% for naive CD4, roughly 3.4% for naive CD8, 2.3% for memory CD4, and about 0.36% for memory CD8. Estimated clonotype richness was generally larger for naive than for memory subsets. Rarefaction of sorted-subset datasets indicated incomplete sequencing despite the large sequencing depth. Sampling was restricted to blood, and TCR repertoires in tissue are likely to differ from TCR repertoires in blood. The small number of donors limited the genetic and exposure-history diversity represented. Compared with non-shared clonotypes, the clonotypes found in all four sorted-subset donors had higher generation probabilities. Pairwise subsampling led to the expectation that sequencing depth would affect the degree of clonotype sharing among donors.

CD8 naive samples were CD45RO-negative cells positively selected for CCR7, giving a CD45RA+CCR7+ population that excluded TemRA cells. The donors were healthy, HIV-negative adults who had no recently reported acute infections or vaccinations. Every donor was a Caucasian adult living in Nashville, Tennessee, USA. Blood was collected by leukapheresis, and PBMCs were isolated by Ficoll-Histopaque density gradient centrifugation and then cryopreserved in liquid nitrogen vapor phase. Analytical flow cytometry was used to check the purity and quantity of every magnetically sorted T cell population. Each sorted fraction had its genomic DNA isolated and then quantified by UV absorbance on a Nanodrop 2000c. Of note for this clone: Its binding antigen is unknown. Qualities for individual bases were not recorded, and no much larger clone is one base off.

V has 7 bases trimmed and J has 4 bases trimmed; junction bases matching no gene number 10. Counted from cysteine to phenylalanine, this CDR3 has 14 amino acids. The only DNA kept is the CDR3, 42 bases in frame from the first base. Via the germline V gene, CDR1 is SGHRS and CDR2 YFSETQ. TCR CDR3 regions were amplified from genomic DNA by multiplex PCR using the deep immunoSEQ assay. Extracted genomic DNA from each cell subset was distributed evenly across all wells of several immunoSEQ 96-well plates, and each plate was treated as a replicate. Each replicate PCR for sorted subsets received 150 to 250 ng genomic DNA, equal to about 30,000 T cell genomes. Purified libraries were quantified with a Qubit 3.0 fluorometer, sized on a Bioanalyzer 2100, and re-quantified with the KAPA Library Quantification kit. Each immunoSEQ 96-well plate was sequenced on its own single-read 150-cycle Illumina NextSeq 550 flow cell. In the authors' own workflow: The immunoSEQ output contained only junctional sequences without quality scores, so filtering could not match that applied to full-length reads. To assign V/J genes and CDR3, sequences were annotated against IMGT germline references using PyIR, a Python wrapper for IgBLAST v1.9. Reads with weak V/J assignments (E-value above 1e-6), missing CDR3, stop codons, out-of-frame junctions, or ambiguous translated residues were removed. V3J clonotypes were defined by identical inferred V gene, J gene, and CDR3 amino acid sequence. The percentage overlap between two repertoires was calculated by dividing the number of shared unique clonotypes by the size of the smaller repertoire. Three approaches were used to assess repertoire richness: RTK rarefaction, the Chao1 estimator, and Recon v2.1 estimates of unobserved clonotypes. For all TCRbeta clonotypes obtained by the gDNA method from a few donors, generation probabilities were computed with OLGA. What TCRdb holds here is the immuneACCESS table cut down to in-frame rearrangements. Part of the clones is not present; checked against another copy, under half of the missing clones reflect an unresolved V gene, and the others are unexplained. That table gives V, J and clone size, and the DNA gave D and trimming. This sample lists about 650,000 clones; just under 97% were detected once. About 0.11% of the sample goes to the ten largest clones.

The TCR comes from a woman aged 30 to 39 in good health. Sequenced material: naive CD8+ T cells sorted from blood. The cell subset or site label, read with the paper, signifies: CD45RA+CCR7+. Recombination connected TRBV5-1 to TRBJ2-5; the junction holds 7 bases that match TRBD1. The sequenced DNA is TGCGCCAGCGGCCCCGACAGGGCACGAGAGACCCAGTACTTC. It is translated as CASGPDRARETQYF.